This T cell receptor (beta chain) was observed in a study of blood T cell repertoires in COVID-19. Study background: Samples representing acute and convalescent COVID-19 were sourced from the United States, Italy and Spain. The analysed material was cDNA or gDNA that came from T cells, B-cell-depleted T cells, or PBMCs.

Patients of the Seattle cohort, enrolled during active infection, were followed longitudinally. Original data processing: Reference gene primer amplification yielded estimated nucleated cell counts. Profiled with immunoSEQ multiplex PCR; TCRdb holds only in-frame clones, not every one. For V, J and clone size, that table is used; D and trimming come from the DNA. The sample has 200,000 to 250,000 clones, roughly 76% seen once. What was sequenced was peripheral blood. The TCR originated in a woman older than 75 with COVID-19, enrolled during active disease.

In nucleotides, the CDR3 is TGTGCCAGCAGGAAGACTAAACCTTCCGCCGAGCAGTTCTTC. Amino acids: CASRKTKPSAEQFF. V is TRBV7-9 and J is TRBJ2-1, with D possibly matching TRBD2 (5 bases). V lost 6 bases and J 10 bases, leaving 19 bases between the germline ends. CDR1 SEHNR and CDR2 FQNEAQ come from the germline V gene (reference sequence). The CDR3 length is 14 residues.